A selection of T cell receptor beta chains follows, all from one sample in a study of blood T cell repertoires in COVID-19. Sequencing used immunoSEQ multiplex PCR; TCRdb keeps in-frame clones, though not all of them. Of under 200,000 clones in the sample, approximately 86% were seen once. Sequenced input: PBMCs or T cells enriched from blood (not recorded which). These TCRs come from a woman in her sixties or seventies with acute COVID-19. Each CDR3 is given with its conserved first and last residue. Fields, in order: V gene, clone size, D gene, J gene, CDR3 protein, CDR3 DNA. The D gene is left open where the match is weak. A clone size is listed for some rows: how often the clone was seen (once, few, many), or a class if it is expanded.

V: TRBV6-2/TRBV6-3; size: -; D: TRBD1; J: TRBJ2-6; CDR3: CASSPLRGTGANVLTF; DNA: TGTGCCAGCAGTCCCCTCAGGGGGACTGGGGCCAACGTCCTGACTTTC
V: TRBV4-3; size: once; D: -; J: TRBJ1-6; CDR3: CASSQDPSGNSPLHF; DNA: TGCGCCAGCAGCCAAGACCCTAGCGGGAATTCACCCCTCCACTTT
V: TRBV6-5; size: -; D: -; J: TRBJ1-2; CDR3: CASSYSADSNYGYTF; DNA: TGTGCCAGCAGTTACTCCGCGGACAGTAACTATGGCTACACCTTC
V: TRBV13; size: -; D: TRBD1; J: TRBJ1-6; CDR3: CASRLGQASPLHF; DNA: TGTGCCAGCAGACTTGGACAGGCTTCACCCCTCCACTTT
V: TRBV11-2; size: -; D: -; J: TRBJ1-2; CDR3: CASSLEGPIYGYTF; DNA: TGTGCCAGCAGCTTAGAGGGGCCCATCTATGGCTACACCTTC
V: TRBV11-2; size: -; D: -; J: TRBJ1-1; CDR3: CASREIQGKEAFF; DNA: TGTGCCAGCAGGGAGATACAGGGTAAGGAAGCTTTCTTT
V: TRBV7-2; size: -; D: -; J: TRBJ1-5; CDR3: CASSLGPGDQPQHF; DNA: TGTGCCAGCAGCTTAGGCCCAGGTGACCAGCCCCAGCATTTT
V: TRBV7-9; size: -; D: -; J: TRBJ1-6; CDR3: CASSRGGENSPLHF; DNA: TGTGCCAGCAGCAGAGGGGGGGAAAATTCACCCCTCCACTTT
V: TRBV6-2/TRBV6-3; size: -; D: TRBD1; J: TRBJ1-2; CDR3: CASSFDGDSGYTF; DNA: TGTGCCAGCAGCTTCGACGGGGACAGTGGCTACACCTTC
V: TRBV13; size: -; D: -; J: TRBJ2-1; CDR3: CASSSGYAGFYNEQFF; DNA: TGTGCCAGCAGCTCAGGCTACGCGGGGTTCTACAATGAGCAGTTCTTC
V: TRBV11-2; size: -; D: TRBD1; J: TRBJ1-4; CDR3: CASSFGQGGEKLFF; DNA: TGTGCCAGCAGCTTCGGACAGGGAGGTGAAAAACTGTTTTTT
V: TRBV9; size: -; D: TRBD1; J: TRBJ2-1; CDR3: CASSVADRVNEQFF; DNA: TGTGCCAGCAGCGTAGCGGACAGGGTAAATGAGCAGTTCTTC
V: TRBV5-1; size: -; D: TRBD1; J: TRBJ2-1; CDR3: CASSAPGDRVYNEQFF; DNA: TGCGCCAGCAGCGCCCCTGGGGACAGGGTATACAATGAGCAGTTCTTC
V: TRBV6-4; size: -; D: -; J: TRBJ2-4; CDR3: CASSESSGNIQYF; DNA: TGTGCCAGCAGTGAAAGCTCCGGAAACATTCAGTACTTC
V: TRBV6-1; size: -; D: TRBD1; J: TRBJ1-5; CDR3: CASSEAHGQGSQPQHF; DNA: TGTGCCAGCAGTGAAGCGCACGGACAGGGGTCCCAGCCCCAGCATTTT
V: TRBV19; size: once; D: -; J: TRBJ1-5; CDR3: CASGGSSLSNQPQHF; DNA: TGTGCCAGTGGGGGGTCGTCCTTATCCAATCAGCCCCAGCATTTT
V: TRBV6-2/TRBV6-3; size: few; D: -; J: TRBJ2-7; CDR3: CASSPRFEAPEQYF; DNA: TGTGCCAGCAGCCCCCGGTTCGAGGCCCCCGAGCAGTACTTC
V: TRBV6-2/TRBV6-3; size: -; D: TRBD1; J: TRBJ1-5; CDR3: CASSYSATGANQPQHF; DNA: TGTGCCAGCAGTTACTCGGCCACAGGGGCCAATCAGCCCCAGCATTTT
V: TRBV5-1; size: -; D: -; J: TRBJ1-1; CDR3: CASSLEGGTTSAEAFF; DNA: TGCGCCAGCAGCTTGGAGGGAGGGACAACCTCAGCTGAAGCTTTCTTT
V: TRBV11-2; size: -; D: -; J: TRBJ2-5; CDR3: CASSSSGVQETQYF; DNA: TGTGCCAGCAGCTCATCCGGGGTCCAAGAGACCCAGTACTTC
V: TRBV7-2; size: -; D: TRBD1; J: TRBJ1-2; CDR3: CASSLDNRGLNGYTF; DNA: TGTGCCAGCAGCTTAGATAACAGGGGTTTGAACGGCTACACCTTC
V: TRBV19; size: -; D: TRBD1; J: TRBJ2-7; CDR3: CASSSFLPGQGPHEQYF; DNA: TGTGCCAGTAGTTCTTTCCTACCGGGACAGGGCCCCCACGAGCAGTACTTC
V: TRBV5-1; size: once; D: -; J: TRBJ2-3; CDR3: CASSGTFTDTQYF; DNA: TGCGCCAGCAGTGGGACTTTTACAGATACGCAGTATTTT
V: TRBV5-1; size: -; D: TRBD1; J: TRBJ2-6; CDR3: CATGQGSAGANVLTF; DNA: TGCGCCACGGGACAGGGGTCAGCTGGGGCCAACGTCCTGACTTTC
V: TRBV5-1; size: few; D: -; J: TRBJ2-6; CDR3: CASTDSVNVLTF; DNA: TGCGCCAGCACCGACAGTGTCAACGTCCTGACTTTC
V: TRBV29-1; size: -; D: TRBD2; J: TRBJ2-2; CDR3: CSDRGGLNTGELFF; DNA: TGCAGCGATCGGGGAGGGCTAAACACCGGGGAGCTGTTTTTT
V: TRBV2; size: -; D: TRBD1; J: TRBJ1-2; CDR3: CASNFRTGGGVDYGYTF; DNA: TGTGCCAGCAATTTCCGGACAGGGGGCGGAGTAGACTATGGCTACACCTTC